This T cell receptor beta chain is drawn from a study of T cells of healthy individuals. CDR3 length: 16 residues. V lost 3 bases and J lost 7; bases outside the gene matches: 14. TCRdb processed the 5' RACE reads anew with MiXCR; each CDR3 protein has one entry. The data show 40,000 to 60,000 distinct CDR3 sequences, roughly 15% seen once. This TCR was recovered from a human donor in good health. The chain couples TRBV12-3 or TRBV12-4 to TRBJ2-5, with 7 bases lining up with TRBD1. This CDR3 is CASSFPGGASLGTQYF. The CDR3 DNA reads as TGTGCCAGCAGTTTTCCAGGGGGTGCCTCCCTAGGGACCCAGTACTTC.